The 18 T cell receptor beta chains listed next were all sequenced from one sample in a study of blood T cell repertoires in COVID-19. Assay: immunoSEQ multiplex PCR; the TCRdb copy retains only in-frame clones and omits some. The sample contains a few hundred thousand clones, approximately 85% of which appear only once. Input material: peripheral blood. Receptor source: a man aged 80 or over with acute or convalescent COVID-19.

The chain couples TRBV10-3 to TRBJ1-5; D gene uncertain. Germline CDR1 and CDR2: ENHRY and SYGVKD. The CDR3 extends over 13 amino acids. The V end was cut by 2 bases, the J end by 5 bases, with 7 bases between. The CDR3 DNA reads TGTGCCATCAGTGAGGACAAGGATCAGCCCCAGCATTTT. This encodes CAISEDKDQPQHF.

V gene TRBV19 combines with J gene TRBJ1-3; no clear D. Per the germline V gene, CDR1 is LNHDA and CDR2 is SQIVND (reference sequence). CDR3 length equals 15 residues. V was trimmed by 6 bases and J by 0 bases, leaving 12 bases between them. CDR3 in DNA: TGTGCCAGTAGCAACCTGAGATTCTCTGGAAACACCATATATTTT. Its protein product is CASSNLRFSGNTIYF.

V gene TRBV19 combines with J gene TRBJ2-3, with 7 bases matching TRBD2. The CDR3 length is 14 residues. Germline CDR1 reads LNHDA; CDR2 reads SQIVND (reference sequence). The V and J ends lost 7 bases and 4 bases, in that order; junction bases with no gene match: 8. CDR3 DNA: TGTGCCAGTACCTCCGACCGGGGGGCAGATACGCAGTATTTT. This gives the protein CASTSDRGADTQYF.

The rearrangement joins TRBV5-4 to TRBJ2-1, with D perhaps TRBD1 (6 bases). This CDR3 is 16 amino acids long. CDR1 is SGHNT, CDR2 YYREEE, per germline (reference sequence). Trimming left V 4 bases short and J 9 bases short, with 23 bases between. This chain's CDR3 is CASSRAEDRSVGEQFF. The DNA of the CDR3 is TGTGCCAGCAGCAGAGCCGAAGACAGGTCAGTGGGTGAGCAGTTCTTC.

The rearrangement links TRBV9 to TRBJ2-7; 8 nucleotides match TRBD2. CDR1 is SGDLS and CDR2 is YYNGEE in the germline V gene. The V gene end was trimmed by 4 bases and the J gene end by 5 bases; junction bases not matched to a gene: 11. This CDR3 is 15 amino acids long. Here the CDR3 reads CASSRDGGAFDEQYF. As DNA, the CDR3 is TGTGCCAGCAGCCGGGACGGGGGGGCTTTTGACGAGCAGTACTTC.

The chain has TRBV28 and TRBJ1-4; no definite D call. The germline gives CDR1 MDHEN, CDR2 SYDVKM. CDR3 size: 15 residues. V lost 5 bases and J 3 bases, leaving 13 bases between the germline ends. The CDR3 DNA reads as TGTGCCAGCAGTGCACCTGGCAATTCTAATGAAAAACTGTTTTTT. Its protein is CASSAPGNSNEKLFF.

This rearrangement joins TRBV6-5 to TRBJ1-6; no firm D call. The CDR3 spans 15 residues. Germline CDR1 MNHEY, CDR2 SVGAGI. V was pared by 2 bases and J by 6 bases, with 11 bases between. The CDR3 DNA sequence: TGTGCCAGCAGTTACGTCAGACGGGGTAATTCACCCCTCCACTTT. It specifies CASSYVRRGNSPLHF.

This rearrangement joins TRBV7-9 to TRBJ2-3; TRBD2 aligns across 10 bases. CDR1 and CDR2 from the germline V gene are SEHNR and FQNEAQ (reference sequence). This CDR3 comprises 16 residues. V was clipped by 7 bases and J by 2 bases; unmatched bases: 9. CDR3 amino acids: CASTLRGTSVTDTQYF. In DNA form, the CDR3 reads TGTGCCAGCACCCTAAGAGGGACTAGCGTCACAGATACGCAGTATTTT.

This clone has only one observation. J is TRBJ1-1 and V is TRBV7-3; 7 bases align to TRBD1. Germline lookup yields CDR1 SGHTA and CDR2 FQGTGA. This CDR3 has 13 residues. V was clipped by 1 base and J by 8 bases; unmatched bases: 4. This CDR3 reads CASSLNRGGEAFF. DNA for the CDR3: TGTGCCAGCAGCTTAAACAGGGGCGGAGAAGCTTTCTTT.

This chain uses TRBV3-1 (or the pseudogene TRBV3-2) with TRBJ2-5; 8 bases align to TRBD2. Looked up from germline, CDR1 is LGHDT and CDR2 is YNNKEL (reference sequence). After removal of 7 bases from V and 7 bases from J, the junction contained 8 bases not matched to a gene. This CDR3 has 13 residues. CDR3 nucleotides: TGTGCCAGCACCCCCTTTGCGGGAGGGACCCAGTACTTC. Its protein is CASTPFAGGTQYF.

The chain employs TRBV12-5 and TRBJ1-2, with TRBD1 matching 7 bases. V lost 7 bases, J lost 1 base, and 9 bases stayed unmatched. Per the germline V gene, CDR1 is LGHNT and CDR2 is FRNRAP. The CDR3 covers 15 residues. CDR3 sequence reads: CASAGGQSFNYGYTF. DNA for the CDR3: TGTGCTAGTGCCGGGGGACAGTCTTTTAACTATGGCTACACCTTC.

The J gene is TRBJ2-5, the V gene TRBV18, with a tentative D call TRBD2 (5 bases). CDR3 length: 14 amino acids. Trimming removed 2 bases from V and 0 bases from J, with 7 bases in between. Germline V gives CDR1 KGHSH, CDR2 LQKENI. The CDR3 sequence: CASSPRGYQETQYF. DNA of the CDR3: TGTGCCAGCTCACCAAGAGGGTACCAAGAGACCCAGTACTTC.

This clone was picked up one time. V and J are TRBV19 and TRBJ1-1; D is uncertain. V lost 5 bases, J lost 6 bases, and 10 bases lay in between. The CDR3 is made up of 12 amino acids. Germline V gene lookup returns CDR1 LNHDA and CDR2 SQIVND (reference sequence). The CDR3 is CASSPRRAEAFF. In DNA form, the CDR3 reads TGTGCCAGTAGTCCCCGGAGGGCTGAAGCTTTCTTT.

The CDR3 nucleotides read TGTGCCAGCACCCCCTACGGGGGGGGGACCGGGGAGCTGTTTTTT. Translation: CASTPYGGGTGELFF. V is TRBV7-2 and J is TRBJ2-2, with 8 bases lining up with TRBD2. The CDR3 extends over 15 amino acids. CDR1 and CDR2 (germline): SGHTA, FQGNSA. The junction had 9 bases not matched to a gene; V was cut back by 7 bases and J by 5 bases.

The chain recombines TRBV7-2 with TRBJ2-2; 10 bases are shared with TRBD2. CDR3 size: 15 residues. V gave up 5 bases and J gave up 6 bases; unmatched junction bases: 6. The germline V gene encodes CDR1 SGHTA and CDR2 FQGNSA. The CDR3 nucleotides read TGTGCCAGCAGCACGCAAGCGGGGGGGCCCGGGGAGCTGTTTTTT. This gives the protein CASSTQAGGPGELFF.

Comments on this clone: The junction shows a germline mismatch at one end, possibly a read error. This sequence joins TRBV11-2 and TRBJ2-5, with a weak D call TRBD2 (6 bases). Per the germline V gene, CDR1 is SGHAT and CDR2 is FQNNGV. The CDR3 spans 14 residues. The CDR3 here is CASSLSDTPGDVDF. Written as DNA, the CDR3 is TGTGCCAGCAGCCTATCCGACACCCCGGGGGACGTGGACTTC. Complete variable domain (other parts from reference TRBV11-2 and TRBJ2-5): EAGVAQSPRYKIIEKRQSVAFWCNPISGHATLYWYQQILGQGPKLLIQFQNNGVVDDSQLPKDRFSAERLKGVDSTLKIQPAKLEDSAVYLCASSLSDTPGDVDFGPGTRLLVL.

This chain connects TRBV19 to TRBJ1-1, with 8 positions matching TRBD1. CDR3 length: 15 residues. Germline CDR1 reads LNHDA; CDR2 reads SQIVND (reference sequence). V lost 5 bases to trimming and J lost 3 bases; unmatched junction nucleotides: 8. CDR3 DNA sequence: TGTGCCAGTAGTCCCCAGACAGGGGTGCACACTGAAGCTTTCTTT. Amino acids: CASSPQTGVHTEAFF.

This chain uses TRBV6-5 with TRBJ2-7, with a tentative D call TRBD2 (6 bases). The CDR3 totals 13 residues. V was trimmed by 4 bases and J by 4 bases, leaving 11 bases between them. Germline V CDR1 and CDR2: MNHEY, SVGAGI. CDR3 loop: CASSLGGRYEQYF. DNA of the CDR3: TGTGCCAGCAGTTTGGGGGGTAGGTACGAGCAGTACTTC.